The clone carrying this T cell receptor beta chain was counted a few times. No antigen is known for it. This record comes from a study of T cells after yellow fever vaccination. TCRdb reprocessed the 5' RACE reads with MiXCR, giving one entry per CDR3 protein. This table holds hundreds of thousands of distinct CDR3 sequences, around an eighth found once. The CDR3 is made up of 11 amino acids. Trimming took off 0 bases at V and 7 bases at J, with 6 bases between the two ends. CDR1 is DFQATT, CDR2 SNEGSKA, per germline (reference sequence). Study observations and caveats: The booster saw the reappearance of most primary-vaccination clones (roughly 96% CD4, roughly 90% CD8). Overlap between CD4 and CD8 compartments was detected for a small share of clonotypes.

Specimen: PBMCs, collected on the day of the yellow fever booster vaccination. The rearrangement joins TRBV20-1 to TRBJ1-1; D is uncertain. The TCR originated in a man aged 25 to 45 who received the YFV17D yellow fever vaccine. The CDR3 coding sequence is TGCAGTGCTAGAGATCGGGGTGAAGCTTTCTTT. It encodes CSARDRGEAFF.